A selection of T cell receptor beta chains follows, all from one sample in a study of blood T cell repertoires in COVID-19. Sequencing used immunoSEQ multiplex PCR; TCRdb keeps in-frame clones, though not all of them. The sample holds tens of thousands of clones, 82% seen once. Sequencing input: peripheral blood. The receptors shown here come from a man aged 80 or over with active COVID-19. Each CDR3 is given with its conserved first and last residue. The order of the fields is D gene, clone size, J gene, V gene, CDR3 DNA, CDR3 protein. A D gene is named only where the DNA matches it firmly. Expanded clones get a size class; other rows say once, few or many, or leave the size out.

>NA|NA|TRBJ2-7|TRBV6-5
TGTGCCAGCAGTAGAAAACCGGGACTTCCCCACGAGCAGTACTTC
CASSRKPGLPHEQYF
>TRBD1|NA|TRBJ1-3|TRBV7-6
TGTGCCAGCAGCGCGCGACAGGGGGCAGGTGGAAACACCATATATTTT
CASSARQGAGGNTIYF
>NA|NA|TRBJ1-2|TRBV6-2/TRBV6-3
TGTGCCAGCAGCTCGACGGAGGCAGGCTATGGCTACACCTTC
CASSSTEAGYGYTF
>NA|NA|TRBJ2-5|TRBV11-3
TGTGCCAGCAGCTTTGGGGGGGCGGGGCAGCAAGAGACCCAGTACTTC
CASSFGGAGQQETQYF
>TRBD2|NA|TRBJ2-7|TRBV28
TGTGCCAGCAGTTTTTCGGGGTCCGGGGGGGAGCAGTACTTC
CASSFSGSGGEQYF
>NA|NA|TRBJ1-2|TRBV11-2
TGTGCCAGCAGCCCTAGCCGTGGGGGCAGGCGTGGCTACACCTTC
CASSPSRGGRRGYTF
>NA|once|TRBJ1-5|TRBV5-8
TGTGCCAGCAGCTTGGGGGGGCGCGGCAATCAGCCCCAGCATTTT
CASSLGGRGNQPQHF
>NA|NA|TRBJ2-1|TRBV7-9
TGTGCCAGCAGCGAACAGGGAGTTATCTACAATGAGCAGTTCTTC
CASSEQGVIYNEQFF
>TRBD2|once|TRBJ2-5|TRBV7-6
TGTGCCAGCAGCCCCTCGACTAGCGGCATAGAGACCCAGTACTTC
CASSPSTSGIETQYF
>TRBD1|NA|TRBJ1-2|TRBV4-3
TGCGCCAGCAGCCAAGATGGACAGGGGCGACCCTACACCTTC
CASSQDGQGRPYTF
>TRBD2|NA|TRBJ2-7|TRBV3-1/TRBV3-2
TGTGCCAGCAGCCGAGCGGGGAGGGCGTTGGCCTACGAGCAGTACTTC
CASSRAGRALAYEQYF
>NA|NA|TRBJ2-3|TRBV24-1
TGTGCCACCAGTGACCCGAAAGCCACAGATACGCAGTATTTT
CATSDPKATDTQYF
>TRBD2|NA|TRBJ2-7|TRBV28
TGTGCCAGCAGTTTAGCGGGAGGGGACGAGCAGTACTTC
CASSLAGGDEQYF
>TRBD2|NA|TRBJ2-3|TRBV19
TGTGCCAGTAGTGTGGGAGCGGGAGGGCCCACAGATACGCAGTATTTT
CASSVGAGGPTDTQYF
>NA|NA|TRBJ1-1|TRBV12-3/TRBV12-4
TGTGCCAGCAGACGACAGGACAACACTGAAGCTTTCTTT
CASRRQDNTEAFF
>TRBD1|few|TRBJ1-1|TRBV19
TGTGCCAGTAGTTTCCGGACAGGGAGGACTGAAGCTTTCTTT
CASSFRTGRTEAFF
>TRBD1|NA|TRBJ2-1|TRBV7-2
TGTGCCAGCAGCTCCCCCCGGGCAGGGGGCAGGGGGCAGTTCTTC
CASSSPRAGGRGQFF
>TRBD1|NA|TRBJ1-5|TRBV19
TGTGCCAGTAGTCCAAGGGACAGGAGTAATCAGCCCCAGCATTTT
CASSPRDRSNQPQHF
>TRBD1|NA|TRBJ1-1|TRBV19
TGTGCCAGTAGTGTGACAGGGTTGAACACTGAAGCTTTCTTT
CASSVTGLNTEAFF
>NA|NA|TRBJ2-3|TRBV7-2
TGTGCCAGCAGCTTAGTTGTTATGCAGGCAGATACGCAGTATTTT
CASSLVVMQADTQYF
>NA|NA|TRBJ1-6|TRBV4-2
TGTGCCAGCAGCCAAGACCCCGGGACATCGAATTCACCCCTCCACTTT
CASSQDPGTSNSPLHF
>NA|NA|TRBJ2-3|TRBV2
TGTGCCAGCAGTGTTAAAGATACGCAGTATTTT
CASSVKDTQYF
>TRBD2|NA|TRBJ2-3|TRBV11-2
TGTGCCAGCAGCTTAGGTACCGGGGGGGCCTCCCGTGATACGCAGTATTTT
CASSLGTGGASRDTQYF
>TRBD1|NA|TRBJ2-7|TRBV7-2
TGTGCCAGCAGACCGCCGGGACAGGTGAACGAGCAGTACTTC
CASRPPGQVNEQYF
>TRBD1|NA|TRBJ2-1|TRBV28
TGTGCCGGGGGACAGGGGGACCACAATGAGCAGTTCTTC
CAGGQGDHNEQFF
>TRBD2|NA|TRBJ2-1|TRBV24-1
TGTGCCACCAGTGATTTCTCAAGGGTAGCGGGAGGGCCACATGAGCAGTTCTTC
CATSDFSRVAGGPHEQFF
>TRBD2|few|TRBJ2-1|TRBV5-4
TGTGCCAGCAGCTCGAAACGGACTAGCGGGGGGGGAAATGAGCAGTTCTTC
CASSSKRTSGGGNEQFF
>TRBD2|NA|TRBJ2-1|TRBV7-9
TGTGCCAGCAGCCCGGGACTAGCGGACGACGGGAAGTTCTTC
CASSPGLADDGKFF
>TRBD2|NA|TRBJ2-3|TRBV5-4
TGTGCCAGCAGAAATTCGGGGGGACCCACAGATACGCAGTATTTT
CASRNSGGPTDTQYF
>TRBD2|once|TRBJ2-3|TRBV7-8
TGTGCCAGCAAGGATAGCGGGAGGACTCCTAGCACAGATACGCAGTATTTT
CASKDSGRTPSTDTQYF
>NA|NA|TRBJ1-2|TRBV28
TGTGCCAGCAGTTTTATTATTGGGGGGTTCTATGGCTACACCTTC
CASSFIIGGFYGYTF
>TRBD2|NA|TRBJ2-3|TRBV7-9
TGTGCCAGCAGCTCACGGGAGGGGCTGACAGATACGCAGTATTTT
CASSSREGLTDTQYF
>NA|NA|TRBJ1-1|TRBV7-8
TGTGCCAGCAGCGCCCAGGGGATGAACACTGAAGCTTTCTTT
CASSAQGMNTEAFF
>TRBD1|NA|TRBJ1-5|TRBV7-8
TGTGCCAGCAGTTTCTCTGGGACAGCCAATCAGCCCCAGCATTTT
CASSFSGTANQPQHF
>TRBD1|NA|TRBJ1-2|TRBV19
TGTGCCAGTAGTACAACCGGGACAGGATATTTGGGCTACACCTTC
CASSTTGTGYLGYTF
>NA|few|TRBJ1-4|TRBV12-3/TRBV12-4
TGTGCCAGCAGCGGAGTTAATGAAAAACTGTTTTTT
CASSGVNEKLFF
>TRBD2|NA|TRBJ2-5|TRBV11-2
TGTGCCAGCAGCGTCGGGACTAGCGGGGAAGAGACCCAGTACTTC
CASSVGTSGEETQYF
>NA|few|TRBJ2-1|TRBV27
TGTGCCAGCAGTTTAATGCGCGGCAATGAGCAGTTCTTC
CASSLMRGNEQFF